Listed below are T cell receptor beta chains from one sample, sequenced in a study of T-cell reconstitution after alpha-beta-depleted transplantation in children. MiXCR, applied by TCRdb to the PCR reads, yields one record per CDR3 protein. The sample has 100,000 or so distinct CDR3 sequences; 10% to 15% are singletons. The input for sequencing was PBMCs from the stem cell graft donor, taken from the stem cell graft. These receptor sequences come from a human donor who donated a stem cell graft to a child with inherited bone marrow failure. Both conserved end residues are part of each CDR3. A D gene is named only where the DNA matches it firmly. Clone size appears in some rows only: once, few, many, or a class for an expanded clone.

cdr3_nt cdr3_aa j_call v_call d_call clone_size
TGTGCCAGCAGCTCAAGGGAGTACGAGCAGTACTTC CASSSREYEQYF TRBJ2-7 TRBV7-1 NA few
TGTGCCACCTACCAGGGTAGCGGAGATGAAGCTTTCTTT CATYQGSGDEAFF TRBJ1-1 TRBV10-3 NA many
TGTGCCAGCAGTTTCGGGGAGGGGGCTCCCTACGAGCAGTACTTC CASSFGEGAPYEQYF TRBJ2-7 TRBV6-2/TRBV6-3 NA NA
TGTGCCACCAGTGGGGACACTAGCACAGATACGCAGTATTTT CATSGDTSTDTQYF TRBJ2-3 TRBV24-1 NA many
TGTGCCAGCAGCCCTGGACAGGCCGGAGTCAATGAGCAGTTCTTC CASSPGQAGVNEQFF TRBJ2-1 TRBV7-3 TRBD1 many
TGCGCCAGCAGCCACCTTGGACGGGTCTACGAGCAGTACTTC CASSHLGRVYEQYF TRBJ2-7 TRBV4-1 NA many
TGTGCCAGCAGCTTGGGGGTCGACGGACAGGGAAGGGAGACCCAGTACTTC CASSLGVDGQGRETQYF TRBJ2-5 TRBV5-5 TRBD1 many
TGTGCCAGCCGGGACAGGGACCGGTTCGGAGACTATGGCTACACCTTC CASRDRDRFGDYGYTF TRBJ1-2 TRBV27 TRBD1 many
TGTGCCGTCCGAGGGGACGATTACAATGAGCAGTTCTTC CAVRGDDYNEQFF TRBJ2-1 TRBV10-3 NA many
TGTGCCATCAGTGAGTCCCCGGGTTACGAGCAGTACTTC CAISESPGYEQYF TRBJ2-7 TRBV10-3 NA NA
TGCAGTGCTAGAGTCGGGCAGCGGTGGGGGTACACAGATACGCAGTATTTT CSARVGQRWGYTDTQYF TRBJ2-3 TRBV20-1 NA NA
TGCGCCAGCAGCTTGGAAGGACAGGGGGCTGTGTATGGCAAAAACATTCAGTACTTC CASSLEGQGAVYGKNIQYF TRBJ2-4 TRBV5-1 TRBD1 many
TGTGCCAGCAGTTACGAGAAGGCTAGTTGGATCTACGAGCAGTACTTC CASSYEKASWIYEQYF TRBJ2-7 TRBV6-2/TRBV6-3 NA few
TGTGCCAGCAGCTTAGGTGAATGGACCCAGTACTTC CASSLGEWTQYF TRBJ2-5 TRBV13 NA many
TGTGCCAGCAGCTTATTGTTTGCGGGTGGAGATACGCAGTATTTT CASSLLFAGGDTQYF TRBJ2-3 TRBV7-8 NA NA
TGTGCCAGCAGCCCCGGATTCCGGGGAGTTACCCTCGACGAGCAGTACTTC CASSPGFRGVTLDEQYF TRBJ2-7 TRBV11-3 NA many
TGTGCCAGGAGTCATAAGGGCGACTATGGCTACACCTTC CARSHKGDYGYTF TRBJ1-2 TRBV7-3 NA NA